This T cell receptor beta chain was sequenced for a study of cytomegalovirus exposure and HLA in healthy donors. Trimming took off 4 bases at V and 8 bases at J, with 10 bases between the two ends. The CDR3 has 12 amino acids. From germline, CDR1 is SGHVS and CDR2 FNYEAQ. Primers included in the PCR were 60 Vbeta and 13 Jbeta primers. Produced via immunoSEQ multiplex PCR; TCRdb's table is partial and in-frame only. The sample has about 190,000 clones, around 87% seen once. V is TRBV7-6 and J is TRBJ2-3, with unresolved D. The sample was PBMCs. This sequence originates from a woman aged 18-29 years in good health and CMV-seronegative. The CDR3 DNA is TGTGCCAGCAGCTCCCCCTCTGTTACGCAGTATTTT. As protein: CASSSPSVTQYF.